The clone carrying this T cell receptor beta chain has a single count. The junction had 11 bases not matched to a gene; V was cut back by 4 bases and J by 0 bases. The CDR3 consists of 19 residues. Per the germline V gene, CDR1 is SGHNT and CDR2 is YYREEE (reference sequence). This sample was taken from a study of blood T cell repertoires in COVID-19. Clones were read by immunoSEQ multiplex PCR, and TCRdb kept only the in-frame ones, dropping some. The table has roughly 200,000 clones, around 89% seen once; the top ten hold 0.5% to 0.75%. Sequenced: peripheral blood. This rearrangement joins TRBV5-4 to TRBJ2-6; 9 bases line up with TRBD1. This TCR was recovered from a man aged 50-59 years with acute or convalescent COVID-19. This CDR3 reads CASSLQGAPRASGANVLTF. The CDR3, as DNA: TGTGCCAGCAGCCTACAGGGGGCCCCCAGGGCCTCTGGGGCCAACGTCCTGACTTTC.